The rows below give T cell receptor beta chains drawn from one sample of a study of technical replicates of blood from a few donors. TCRdb's copy holds only in-frame clones and misses some; the assay was immunoSEQ multiplex PCR. The sample lists around 100,000 clones, approximately 96% occurring once. Sequenced sample: T cells isolated from PBMCs. The receptors originated from a human donor in good health. CDR3s include the opening cysteine and the closing phenylalanine or tryptophan. A D gene is named only where the DNA matches it firmly. Only some rows state a clone size, as once, few, many or a class for expanded clones.

abundance	d_gene	v_gene	j_gene	CDR3nt	CDR3aa
NA	NA	TRBV11-2	TRBJ2-5	TGTGCCAGCAGCTTTCATCCAGGATGGGAGCAAGAGACCCAGTACTTC	CASSFHPGWEQETQYF
NA	TRBD1	TRBV7-9	TRBJ1-2	TGTGCCAGCAGCCGGGACAGGGGGGATGGCTACACCTTC	CASSRDRGDGYTF
NA	TRBD2	TRBV7-2	TRBJ2-7	TGTGCCAGCAGCTTAAGGACTAGTATCTACGAGCAGTACTTC	CASSLRTSIYEQYF
NA	NA	TRBV18	TRBJ2-7	TGTGCCAGCTCACCTGGAGGGAGCGCCTTTGTCGAGCAGTACTTC	CASSPGGSAFVEQYF
NA	NA	TRBV6-5	TRBJ1-1	TGTGCCAGCAGGGGGAGGGCCCCGAGGGGGGCTTTCTTT	CASRGRAPRGAFF
NA	NA	TRBV7-9	TRBJ2-1	TGTGCCAGCAGCTTCACTCGAAACCACAATGAGCAGTTCTTC	CASSFTRNHNEQFF
NA	NA	TRBV15	TRBJ2-5	TGTGCCACCAGCAGTATCACTGTTTCTTTGGAGACCCAGTACTTC	CATSSITVSLETQYF
NA	NA	TRBV6-5	TRBJ1-5	TGTGCCAGCTCCCTGACGGGAGAGGGCAATCAGCCCCAGCATTTT	CASSLTGEGNQPQHF
NA	NA	TRBV7-2	TRBJ2-3	TGTGCCAGCAGCGCCCGGGTTTTCGGCACAGATACGCAGTATTTT	CASSARVFGTDTQYF
NA	TRBD1	TRBV4-2	TRBJ1-1	TGTGCCAGCAGCCAAACAGGGGAAACTGAAGCTTTCTTT	CASSQTGETEAFF
NA	NA	TRBV5-1	TRBJ1-2	TGCGCCAGCAGCCTAGATCGGACAGATGGCTACACCTTC	CASSLDRTDGYTF
NA	NA	TRBV27	TRBJ2-3	TGTGCCAGCAGTTTCACTGGCACAGATACGCAGTATTTT	CASSFTGTDTQYF
NA	NA	TRBV23-1	TRBJ1-1	TGCGCCAGCAGACCTGGAGGGGTAGAGGGGCCCGAAGCTTTCTTT	CASRPGGVEGPEAFF
NA	NA	TRBV7-8	TRBJ2-4	TGTGCCAGCAGCTTAGAGACAGGTCTAATTCAGTACTTC	CASSLETGLIQYF
once	NA	TRBV7-3	TRBJ1-1	TGTGCCAGCAGCCAAATTACCCTACAGAATCTGAACACTGAAGCTTTCTTT	CASSQITLQNLNTEAFF
once	TRBD2	TRBV6-1	TRBJ2-3	TGTGCCAGCAGTCTGACTAGCTTAGCAGATACGCAGTATTTT	CASSLTSLADTQYF
NA	NA	TRBV28	TRBJ1-3	TGTGCCAGCAGTTTGCCCCTCCCCCAGAACACCATATATTTT	CASSLPLPQNTIYF
NA	NA	TRBV13	TRBJ2-1	TGTGCCAGCAGCTTACAGGCTAACTCAGGTTACAATGAGCAGTTCTTC	CASSLQANSGYNEQFF
NA	NA	TRBV18	TRBJ1-1	TGTGCCAGCTCACCAGCTGTACAGGCCGAAGCTTTCTTT	CASSPAVQAEAFF
NA	NA	TRBV5-1	TRBJ1-4	TGCGCCAGCAGCTTGGCAGGGTACGGGCCAACTAATGAAAAACTGTTTTTT	CASSLAGYGPTNEKLFF
NA	NA	TRBV19	TRBJ1-1	TGTGCCAGTATTAAGAACACTGAAGCTTTCTTT	CASIKNTEAFF
once	TRBD1	TRBV28	TRBJ1-5	TGTGCCAGCAGCCGCCTGACAGGGCAGCCCCAGCATTTT	CASSRLTGQPQHF